This entry is about one T cell receptor (beta chain). The entry originates in a study of shared T cell receptors in the human thymus. The method was immunoSEQ multiplex PCR; TCRdb's version includes in-frame clones alone and lacks a portion of them. The table has 55,000 to 75,000 clones, more than 90% seen once. The CDR3 is made up of 15 amino acids. Germline CDR1 is SGHAT and CDR2 is FQNNGV. V trimming: 2 bases; J trimming: 3 bases; junction bases outside the gene matches: 6. The sample consisted of thymocytes. The TCR originated in a human donor. The chain combines TRBV11-2 with TRBJ2-7, with 8 bases fitting TRBD2. CDR3 protein: CASSLRRGGHYEQYF. The CDR3 DNA reads TGTGCCAGCAGCTTACGTCGCGGGGGGCACTACGAGCAGTACTTC.